A selection of T cell receptor beta chains follows, all from one sample in a study of CD8+CD57+ T cells in acquired aplastic anemia. TCRdb reprocessed the reads with MiXCR, giving one entry per CDR3 protein. Of roughly 260,000 distinct CDR3 sequences listed, roughly half are singletons. What was sequenced was sorted CD4+, CD8+, or CD8+CD57+ T cells (not recorded which) from PBMCs. The receptors here all came from a human donor with aplastic anemia. Both conserved end residues are part of each CDR3. The D gene is left open where the match is weak. Size tells how often a clone was seen (once, few, many) or the class of an expanded clone, and some rows leave it out.

D	size	J	V	DNA	CDR3
.	.	TRBJ1-1	TRBV6-2/TRBV6-3	TGTGCCAGCAGCCCTCAATGGAGGGGCACTGAAGCTTTCTTT	CASSPQWRGTEAFF
TRBD1	.	TRBJ1-2	TRBV10-3	TGTGCCATCAGCGCCTGGGACAGGGGCTCTGTGGATGGCTACACCTTC	CAISAWDRGSVDGYTF
TRBD2	many	TRBJ2-5	TRBV13	TGTGCCAGCAGCCCCGGACTAGCAGAGACCCAGTACTTC	CASSPGLAETQYF
.	.	TRBJ1-6	TRBV6-5	TGTGCCAGCAGTTACTGGGGGACAACACTTACCTATAATTCACCCCTCCACTTT	CASSYWGTTLTYNSPLHF
TRBD1	.	TRBJ2-7	TRBV15	TGTGCCACCAGCAGAACGTTGGGACAGACTTTCTACGAGCAGTACTTC	CATSRTLGQTFYEQYF
TRBD2	.	TRBJ2-1	TRBV15	TGTGCCAGCAGCGTATCGACTAGCGGGGGGGATTTCTACAATGAGCAGTTCTTC	CASSVSTSGGDFYNEQFF
.	many	TRBJ2-7	TRBV9	TGTGCCAGCAGCGGGACCTCAGGAGCTATCGAGCAGTACTTC	CASSGTSGAIEQYF
.	.	TRBJ1-4	TRBV9	TGTGCCAGCAGCGTAGGTCGGGGGAATGAAAAACTGTTTTTT	CASSVGRGNEKLFF
TRBD1	.	TRBJ1-1	TRBV3-1	TGTGCCAGCAGCCAAGGGGGACAGGGAATCAACACTGAAGCTTTCTTT	CASSQGGQGINTEAFF
TRBD1	.	TRBJ2-7	TRBV24-1	TGTGCCACCATCAACCACGTCCGCCGAAACAGGGGGCGCGAGCAGTACTTC	CATINHVRRNRGREQYF
.	.	TRBJ2-7	TRBV20-1	TGCCACGCTCGGTCGGGAGAGCAGTACTTC	CHARSGEQYF
TRBD2	few	TRBJ2-1	TRBV14	TGTGCCAGCAGCCAAGTGAGGGCGGGAGTTTGGGAACTCTACAATGAGCAGTTCTTC	CASSQVRAGVWELYNEQFF
.	many	TRBJ1-2	TRBV4-3	TGCGCCAGCAGCCAAGATCGGGGCAGCCGGGGCTACACCTTC	CASSQDRGSRGYTF
.	.	TRBJ1-6	TRBV6-1	TGTGCCGCGGCGAGCGGGGGGCCACCCCTCCACTTT	CAAASGGPPLHF
TRBD1	many	TRBJ2-7	TRBV4-3	TGCGCCAGCAGCCTCGGGACAGGGTTCTACGAGCAGTACTTC	CASSLGTGFYEQYF
.	few	TRBJ2-7	TRBV6-6	TGTGCCAGCAGTTACTCACGCAACAGCTCCGGCCCTACACTTGGGTACTTC	CASSYSRNSSGPTLGYF
.	.	TRBJ1-2	TRBV12-3/TRBV12-4	TGTGCCAGCAGCCTTGACAGTTACTATGGCTACACCTTC	CASSLDSYYGYTF
.	.	TRBJ2-5	TRBV29-1	TGCAGCGTTGGGACTCAGACGCGAGAGACCCAGTACTTC	CSVGTQTRETQYF
.	.	TRBJ2-6	TRBV19	TGTGCCAGTAGCAGGGGGGGCAGCTCCTCTGGGGCCAACGTCCTGACTTTC	CASSRGGSSSGANVLTF
.	many	TRBJ2-3	TRBV27	TGTGCCAGCGGACGCCTCACAGATACGCAGTATTTT	CASGRLTDTQYF
TRBD2	.	TRBJ2-7	TRBV20-1	TGCAGTGCTTCTAGCGGGAGTTACTACGAGCAGTACTTC	CSASSGSYYEQYF
.	.	TRBJ2-2	TRBV20-1	TGCAGTGCTCTTAGCGGAAACATCGGGGAGCTGTTCTTT	CSALSGNIGELFF
TRBD2	many	TRBJ2-7	TRBV4-2	TGTGCCAGCAGCCAAAGTCTTCTAGCGGGATACGAGCAGTACTTC	CASSQSLLAGYEQYF
TRBD2	many	TRBJ2-2	TRBV9	TGTGCCAGCAGCGTACAAGCGGGGGAAGCGAACACCGGGGAGCTGTTTTTT	CASSVQAGEANTGELFF
TRBD1	many	TRBJ2-7	TRBV2	TGTGCCAGCAGGGACAGGGTGAACGAGCAGTACTTC	CASRDRVNEQYF
TRBD1	many	TRBJ2-5	TRBV7-8	TGTGCCAGCAGCTTAGGATCTGTCGGGACAGCTCTACAAGAGACCCAGTACTTC	CASSLGSVGTALQETQYF
.	.	TRBJ2-1	TRBV4-3	TGCGCCAGCAGCCAAGTTCTTAGTAGACCGTCCTACAATGAGCAGTTCTTC	CASSQVLSRPSYNEQFF
.	.	TRBJ2-7	TRBV19	TGTGCCAGTAGTATAAGGTACACCGAAACCTACGAGCAGTACTTC	CASSIRYTETYEQYF
TRBD1	few	TRBJ2-1	TRBV3-1	TGTGCCAGCAGCCAAGTACCCACCGGGACAGGGGGTTACTATGAGCAGTTCTTC	CASSQVPTGTGGYYEQFF
TRBD1	.	TRBJ2-7	TRBV2	TGTGCCAGCAGTTATGGCCCCAACCCACGAAGGACAGGGGATGGGGAGCAGTACTTC	CASSYGPNPRRTGDGEQYF
.	.	TRBJ1-1	TRBV21-1	TGTGCCAGCGGGGGGGGAATGAACACTGAAGCTTTCTTT	CASGGGMNTEAFF
.	many	TRBJ1-4	TRBV7-9	TGTGCCAGCAGCCTGGGGCAGATTAATGAAAAACTGTTTTTT	CASSLGQINEKLFF
.	few	TRBJ1-1	TRBV2	TGTGCCAGCTCATGGACAGCCAACACTGAAGCTTTCTTT	CASSWTANTEAFF